The present entry profiles one T cell receptor (beta chain) with its context. This CDR3 is built from 13 residues. V gave up 4 bases and J gave up 8 bases, with 14 bases separating them. Germline-derived CDR1 and CDR2 are SEHNR and FQNEAQ (reference sequence). This sample is part of a study of blood T cell repertoires in COVID-19. Study-wide context: From the United States, Italy and Spain came samples of acute and convalescent COVID-19.

Original data processing: The authors estimated nucleated cell counts from reference gene primer amplification. Some clones are missing from TCRdb's copy, which holds only in-frame ones; the method was immunoSEQ multiplex PCR. D and trimming come from the DNA, and the V and J calls and clone size come from that table. There are 310,000 or so clones in the sample; about nine tenths occur only once, and 2.2% lies in the top ten. The clonotype originates from a woman aged 25 to 39 with COVID-19, enrolled during active disease. Sequencing input: peripheral blood. The chain joins TRBV7-9 to TRBJ1-1; D is perhaps TRBD1 (5 bases). The CDR3 spells CASSSQLTEEAFF. The CDR3 nucleotides are TGTGCCAGCAGCTCCCAACTGACAGAGGAAGCTTTCTTT.